Reported below is one T cell receptor (beta chain). The data derive from a study of shared clonotypes between healthy human individuals. Positive CCR7 selection of CD45RO-negative cells yielded the naive CD8 cells, and terminally differentiated effector memory CD45RA+ cells were excluded. Recent acute infections and vaccinations were absent in the healthy HIV-negative adult donors. At a deep level, the assay was run. Libraries were prepared by immunoSEQ multiplex PCR; TCRdb keeps only in-frame clonotypes and omits some of them. The data contain millions of clones, about 94% of them seen just once; the ten biggest clones take up about 1.1%. Sequencing was done on a sample of naive CD8+ T cells sorted from blood. The sequence was collected from a man younger than 35 in good health.

CDR3 in amino acids: CASSEGQDGNEQFF. The CDR3 DNA is TGCGCCAGCAGCGAGGGACAGGACGGGAATGAGCAGTTCTTC. The chain couples TRBV5-1 to TRBJ2-1; 8 bases fit TRBD1. After removal of 4 bases from V and 7 bases from J, the junction contained 7 bases not matched to a gene. CDR1 is SGHRS and CDR2 is YFSETQ in the germline V gene. This CDR3 comprises 14 residues.